These 29 T cell receptor beta chains came from one sample sequenced in a study of T-cell reconstitution after alpha-beta-depleted transplantation in children. The TCRbeta library was prepared with unique molecular identifiers. A single record per CDR3 protein comes from TCRdb applying MiXCR to the PCR reads. The sample contains 200,000 to 250,000 distinct CDR3 sequences, 7.5% to 9.5% of which appear only once. The input for sequencing was PBMCs, mostly from graft donor cells, taken 180 days after TCRalphabeta/CD19-depleted stem cell transplant. The source of these receptors is a male patient between 10 and 17 years old who had a stem cell transplant for acute lymphoblastic leukemia, so the T cells may come from the graft donor.

This clonotype occurred many times. The chain employs TRBV3-1 and TRBJ1-3; D gene unclear. The CDR3 totals 13 residues. The germline V and J ends were trimmed by 5 bases and 2 bases, with 7 bases remaining between them. Germline CDR1 and CDR2: LGHDT and YNNKEL (reference sequence). The chain's CDR3 is CASSSPTGNTIYF. CDR3 sequence (DNA): TGTGCCAGCAGCTCTCCGACTGGAAACACCATATATTTT.

CDR3 coding DNA: TGTGCCATGGGAGCCAGGCGGGCTAACTCCTACAATGAGCAGTTCTTC. Residues: CAMGARRANSYNEQFF. The rearrangement uses TRBV10-3 and TRBJ2-1, with D possibly matching TRBD2 (5 bases). From germline, CDR1 is ENHRY and CDR2 SYGVKD. The CDR3 is 16 amino acids. V was pared by 9 bases and J by 0 bases, with 18 bases between.

About this clonotype itself: Possible read error: a much larger clone is one base away. This chain links TRBV15 with TRBJ2-3; 8 positions agree with TRBD1. CDR3 length equals 14 residues. Germline V gene lookup returns CDR1 LNHNV and CDR2 YYDKDF (reference sequence). The CDR3 sequence: CASSLGQVLDTQYF. DNA of the CDR3: TGTGCCTCCAGCTTGGGACAGGTCTTAGATACGCAGTATTTT.

This clonotype was recorded many times. The V gene is TRBV28, the J gene TRBJ2-5, with D possibly being TRBD1 (6 bases). The germline V gene encodes CDR1 MDHEN and CDR2 SYDVKM. The CDR3 consists of 15 residues. Trimming took 9 bases from V and 2 from J, leaving 19 bases between them. This CDR3 reads CASAQNWDTQETQYF. Here the CDR3 DNA reads TGTGCCAGTGCCCAAAATTGGGACACACAAGAGACCCAGTACTTC.

This clonotype was seen many times. The genes are TRBV4-2 and TRBJ2-2; tentative D call: TRBD1 (5 bases). Germline values: CDR1 LGHNA, CDR2 YNFKEQ. This CDR3 region has 15 residues. Trimming removed 4 bases from V and 5 bases from J, with 14 bases in between. CDR3 in DNA: TGTGCCAGCAGCCCTAGTCCCCGACAGACCGGGGAGCTGTTTTTT. Translated: CASSPSPRQTGELFF.

This clonotype was detected ten times or more. The gene calls are TRBV5-8 and TRBJ2-7, with D uncertain. This CDR3 spans 12 amino acids. Germline CDR1 reads SGHTS; CDR2 reads YDEGEE. V gave up 0 bases and J gave up 4 bases, with 5 bases separating them. The CDR3 bases are TGTGCCAGCAGCTTGGTCGTTTACGAGCAGTACTTC. The encoded protein is CASSLVVYEQYF.

This clonotype was seen at least ten times. This chain joins TRBV4-1 and TRBJ2-5; D gene unclear. The CDR3 extends over 15 amino acids. Looked up from germline, CDR1 is MGHRA and CDR2 is YSYEKL. The germline V and J ends were trimmed by 1 base and 1 base, with 10 bases remaining between them. CDR3 DNA sequence: TGCGCCAGCAGCCAAGTGGTATTGCCCCAAGAGACCCAGTACTTC. Protein sequence: CASSQVVLPQETQYF.

This clonotype was seen at least ten times. V gene TRBV9 combines with J gene TRBJ1-5; perhaps TRBD1 as D (5 bases). This CDR3 region has 14 residues. The V and J ends lost 4 bases and 8 bases respectively, with 16 bases between them. Germline V CDR1 and CDR2: SGDLS, YYNGEE. CDR3 DNA sequence: TGTGCCAGCAGCCTAACAGGAACCCAGGAGCCCCAGCATTTT. This sequence encodes CASSLTGTQEPQHF.

This clonotype was seen at least ten times. J is TRBJ1-3 and V is TRBV3-1; D uncertain. Trimming removed 6 bases from V and 0 bases from J, with 3 bases in between. Germline V gene sequence: CDR1 LGHDT, CDR2 YNNKEL (reference sequence). The CDR3 loop spans 12 amino acids. CDR3 loop: CASRGSGNTIYF. CDR3 bases: TGTGCCAGCAGGGGCTCTGGAAACACCATATATTTT.

This clonotype has ten or more counts. The chain recombines TRBV20-1 with TRBJ2-3; D possibly uses TRBD1 or TRBD2 (6 bases each). Trimming shortened V by 3 bases and J by 4 bases, and 11 bases separated the two germline ends. CDR1 and CDR2 (germline): DFQATT, SNEGSKA (reference sequence). This CDR3 is 13 amino acids long. The CDR3 DNA sequence: TGCAGTGCTAGGGGGGGCCGGGCAGATACGCAGTATTTT. As protein: CSARGGRADTQYF.

This clonotype was found many times. The chain couples TRBV2 to TRBJ1-1, with 8 bases aligning to TRBD1. V lost 6 bases and J lost 7; bases outside the gene matches: 4. Germline-derived CDR1 and CDR2 are SNHLY and FYNNEI. The length of the CDR3 is 12 residues. CDR3 coding DNA: TGTGCCAGCAGCGGGACAGGAGTTGAAGCTTTCTTT. Protein: CASSGTGVEAFF.

This clonotype was counted many times. The rearrangement links TRBV18 to TRBJ2-7; D is perhaps TRBD2 (5 bases). CDR3 length equals 15 residues. Trimming pared 2 bases from V and 3 bases from J, leaving 14 bases between. Germline loops: CDR1 KGHSH, CDR2 LQKENI. The CDR3 nucleotides read TGTGCCAGCTCACCATTTCGGGATGCGAACTACGAGCAGTACTTC. This encodes CASSPFRDANYEQYF.

This clonotype was detected ten times or more. CDR3 nucleotides: TGTGCCAGCAGCGCCCGGGACTTCTACTACGAGCAGTACTTC. As protein: CASSARDFYYEQYF. The chain has TRBV9 and TRBJ2-7; possible D gene TRBD2, 6 bases. The germline V gene has CDR1 SGDLS and CDR2 YYNGEE. V was shortened by 3 bases and J by 3 bases, with 13 bases between the two germline ends. The CDR3 has 14 residues.

This clonotype was counted many times. V usage is TRBV9 and J usage is TRBJ2-3; the match to TRBD1 covers 8 bases. CDR3 length: 15 residues. After removal of 3 bases from V and 6 bases from J, the junction contained 9 bases not matched to a gene. Germline CDR1 reads SGDLS; CDR2 reads YYNGEE. CDR3 sequence reads: CASSARTGWRDTQYF. DNA of the CDR3: TGTGCCAGCAGCGCCCGGACAGGGTGGCGGGATACGCAGTATTTT.

A note on this clonotype: A single base separates this from a much larger clone, so it may be a read error. The gene calls are TRBV27 and TRBJ2-3; no definite D call. Germline loops: CDR1 MNHEY, CDR2 SMNVEV (reference sequence). CDR3 length: 17 amino acids. The ends were cut back, 9 bases at V and 4 bases at J, with 26 bases in the middle. This CDR3 reads CASSFLRRSSQSDTQYF. CDR3 bases: TGTGCCAGTTCCTTTCTCCGACGGTCAAGTCAATCAGATACGCAGTATTTT.

To note about this clonotype: A much larger clone lies a single base off, so this may be a read error. The chain uses TRBV5-1 and TRBJ2-2; the D call may be TRBD1 or TRBD2 (6 bases each). Trimming left V 4 bases short and J 7 bases short, with 17 bases between. This CDR3 region has 15 residues. The germline CDR1 and CDR2 sequences are SGHRS and YFSETQ. Written as DNA, the CDR3 is TGCGCCAGCAGCCTTGGAGGGGGGCGAGGCGGGGAGCTGTTTTTT. Translated, it gives CASSLGGGRGGELFF.

This clonotype was detected many times. The CDR3 nucleotides read TGCAGTGCAAGTGACGGGTACCAAGAGACCCAGTACTTC. Its translation: CSASDGYQETQYF. This chain links TRBV20-1 with TRBJ2-5; unclear D gene. V lost 6 bases to trimming and J lost 0 bases, with 11 bases between them. Looked up from germline, CDR1 is DFQATT and CDR2 is SNEGSKA (reference sequence). There are 13 residues in the CDR3.

This clonotype was recorded many times. The chain recombines TRBV27 with TRBJ2-7; TRBD2 might be the D (6 bases). Germline lookup yields CDR1 MNHEY and CDR2 SMNVEV (reference sequence). V lost 2 bases and J 2 bases, leaving 16 bases between the germline ends. This CDR3 comprises 16 residues. The CDR3 region is CASSLIGGLSAYEQYF. In DNA, the CDR3 is TGTGCCAGCAGTTTAATCGGAGGGTTAAGCGCCTACGAGCAGTACTTC.

This clonotype was recorded at least ten times. The gene calls are TRBV18 and TRBJ2-7, with D uncertain. The ends were cut back, 1 base at V and 3 bases at J, with 4 bases in the middle. Germline loops: CDR1 KGHSH, CDR2 LQKENI. The CDR3 has 12 amino acids. The CDR3: CASSPRDYEQYF. The CDR3 DNA sequence: TGTGCCAGCTCACCACGCGACTACGAGCAGTACTTC.

This clonotype was picked up many times. The chain couples TRBV5-1 to TRBJ1-4, with 12 bases that match TRBD1. The CDR3 totals 16 residues. The germline V gene encodes CDR1 SGHRS and CDR2 YFSETQ. Trimming took 0 bases from V and 7 from J; bases not matched to a gene: 4. CDR3 amino acids: CASSLALGQGAEKLFF. The CDR3 DNA sequence: TGCGCCAGCAGCTTGGCCTTGGGACAGGGGGCTGAAAAACTGTTTTTT.

This clonotype has at least ten counts. The chain combines TRBV12-3 or TRBV12-4 with TRBJ1-4; D is ambiguous. This CDR3 comprises 13 residues. The V end was cut by 11 bases, the J end by 0 bases, with 10 bases between. The CDR3 sequence is CASGRSTNEKLFF. CDR3 DNA sequence: TGTGCCTCCGGACGGTCAACTAATGAAAAACTGTTTTTT.

To note about this clonotype: A much bigger clone sits one base away, suggesting this may be a read error. This chain links TRBV12-5 with TRBJ2-2, with D possibly matching TRBD1 (6 bases). Between the trimmed V and J ends, which lost 7 bases and 10 bases, there was a span of 13 bases. Germline V gene sequence: CDR1 LGHNT, CDR2 FRNRAP. The CDR3 totals 12 residues. CDR3 loop: CASVTGHEELFF. The CDR3 nucleotides read TGTGCTAGTGTTACAGGGCACGAGGAGCTGTTTTTT. Variable domain in full (rest from reference TRBV12-5 and TRBJ2-2): DARVTQTPRHKVTEMGQEVTMRCQPILGHNTVFWYRQTMMQGLELLAYFRNRAPLDDSGMPKDRFSAEMPDATLATLKIQPSEPRDSAVYFCASVTGHEELFFGEGSRLTVL.

At least ten counts were recorded for this clonotype. CDR3 amino acids: CASSIDRAQYF. CDR3 in DNA: TGTGCCAGCAGCATCGACAGGGCCCAGTACTTC. V is TRBV7-2 and J is TRBJ2-5, with 7 bases identical to TRBD1. V shed 5 bases and J 9 bases; nucleotides not matched to a gene: 3. The CDR3 loop spans 11 amino acids. Germline V gene data show CDR1 as SGHTA and CDR2 as FQGNSA.

This clonotype has ten or more counts. J is TRBJ1-3 and V is TRBV20-1; 11 nucleotides align to TRBD1. Germline V CDR1 and CDR2: DFQATT, SNEGSKA (reference sequence). Trimming took 1 base from V and 0 from J; bases not matched to a gene: 5. The CDR3 has 17 residues. The DNA of the CDR3 is TGCAGTGCTAGAGGAACCGGGACAGGGGGCTCTGGAAACACCATATATTTT. It codes for CSARGTGTGGSGNTIYF.

A note on this clonotype: A much more abundant neighbour one base away suggests this may be a read error. The V gene is TRBV20-1, the J gene TRBJ2-7; 8 nucleotides match TRBD2. The CDR3 runs 14 residues. Germline loops: CDR1 DFQATT, CDR2 SNEGSKA (reference sequence). V gave up 7 bases and J gave up 3 bases; unmatched junction bases: 11. CDR3 loop: CSGESGRAGYEQYF. The CDR3 DNA sequence: TGCAGTGGGGAAAGCGGGAGAGCGGGCTACGAGCAGTACTTC.

This clonotype came up many times. The V gene is TRBV29-1, the J gene TRBJ2-4, with 11 bases identical to TRBD1. The CDR3 is made up of 14 amino acids. Germline CDR1 SQVTM, CDR2 ANQGSEA. The J segment lost 2 bases and the V segment lost 5 bases, leaving 2 bases of the junction unmatched. The DNA for the CDR3 is TGCAGCGTTAGGGACAGGGGGACCAAAAACATTCAGTACTTC. Residues: CSVRDRGTKNIQYF.

The chain couples TRBV20-1 to TRBJ1-2, with 7 bases aligning to TRBD1. This CDR3 contains 17 residues. Germline CDR1 is DFQATT and CDR2 is SNEGSKA (reference sequence). V dropped 0 bases and J dropped 5; count of bases not matched to a gene: 15. The CDR3, as DNA: TGCAGTGCTAGAGACCCAAACGAAGACAGGGCCCGGTATGGCTACACCTTC. This translates into CSARDPNEDRARYGYTF.

This clonotype was detected ten times or more. This chain connects TRBV6-1 to TRBJ2-3, with D unresolved. Per germline, CDR1 MNHNS and CDR2 SASEGT. V lost 7 bases and J lost 1, with 12 bases in between. This CDR3 has 14 residues. CDR3 DNA sequence: TGTGCCAGCACCCTGAGTTGGGGCACAGATACGCAGTATTTT. Amino acids: CASTLSWGTDTQYF.

This clonotype came up many times. This chain links TRBV6-5 with TRBJ2-7; tentative D call: TRBD2 (6 bases). V was cut by 10 bases and J by 0 bases, with 19 bases left in between. The CDR3 length is 15 residues. Germline V gene lookup returns CDR1 MNHEY and CDR2 SVGAGI. The CDR3 sequence: CATIRGTASSYEQYF. In DNA form, the CDR3 reads TGTGCCACCATACGGGGGACCGCTAGCTCCTACGAGCAGTACTTC.